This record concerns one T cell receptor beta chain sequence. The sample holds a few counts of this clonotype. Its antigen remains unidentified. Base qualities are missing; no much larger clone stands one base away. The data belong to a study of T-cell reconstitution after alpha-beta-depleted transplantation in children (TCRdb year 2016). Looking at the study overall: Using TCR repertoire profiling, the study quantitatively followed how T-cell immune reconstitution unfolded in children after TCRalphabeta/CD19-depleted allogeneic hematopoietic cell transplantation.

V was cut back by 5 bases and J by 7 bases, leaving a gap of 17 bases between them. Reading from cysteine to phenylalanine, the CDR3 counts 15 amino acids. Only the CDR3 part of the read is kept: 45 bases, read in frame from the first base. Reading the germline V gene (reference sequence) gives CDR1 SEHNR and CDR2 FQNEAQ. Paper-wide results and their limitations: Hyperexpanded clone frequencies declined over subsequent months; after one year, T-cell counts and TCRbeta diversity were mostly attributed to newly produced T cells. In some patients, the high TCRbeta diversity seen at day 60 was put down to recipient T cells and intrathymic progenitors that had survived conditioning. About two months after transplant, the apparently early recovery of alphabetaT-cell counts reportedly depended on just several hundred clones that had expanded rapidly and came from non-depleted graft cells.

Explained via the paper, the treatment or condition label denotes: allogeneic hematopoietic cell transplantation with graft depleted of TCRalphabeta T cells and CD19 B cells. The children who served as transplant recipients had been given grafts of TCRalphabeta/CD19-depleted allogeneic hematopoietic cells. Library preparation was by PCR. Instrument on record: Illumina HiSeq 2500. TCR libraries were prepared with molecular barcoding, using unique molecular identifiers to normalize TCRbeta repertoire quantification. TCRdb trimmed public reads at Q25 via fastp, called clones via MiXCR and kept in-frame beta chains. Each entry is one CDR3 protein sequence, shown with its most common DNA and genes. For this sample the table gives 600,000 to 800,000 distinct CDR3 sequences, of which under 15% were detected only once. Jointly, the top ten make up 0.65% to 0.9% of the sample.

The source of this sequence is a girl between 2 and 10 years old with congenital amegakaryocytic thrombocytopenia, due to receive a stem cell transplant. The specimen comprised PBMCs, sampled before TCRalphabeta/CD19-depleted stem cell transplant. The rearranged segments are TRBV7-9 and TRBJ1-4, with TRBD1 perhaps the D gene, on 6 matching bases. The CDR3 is CASSPGSGRGEKLFF. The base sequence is TGTGCCAGCAGCCCAGGCTCCGGCAGGGGTGAAAAACTGTTTTTT.